These 5 T cell receptor beta chains were sequenced from one sample in a study of tumor-infiltrating lymphocytes in primary liver carcinoma. A constant-region primer served to make TCR beta cDNA from approximately 490 ng total RNA. What produced the TCR beta libraries was three nested multiplex PCR rounds using slightly modified ARM-PCR. Use of TRBV1-TRBV30 forward primers with a C-beta reverse primer characterized the first two PCR rounds, which lasted 10 cycles each. TCRdb passed the multiplex PCR reads through MiXCR, listing each CDR3 protein once. Of about 300,000 distinct CDR3 sequences in the sample, 65% are singletons; the top ten hold about 8.4%. Germline DNA was also extracted, with blood RNA taken from unsorted whole blood. The sample taken for sequencing was peripheral blood. All receptors come from a man in his forties or fifties with primary liver carcinoma and hepatitis B virus infection.

Notes on this clonotype: An end of the junction does not agree with germline; a read error may underlie this. The chain has TRBV11-1 and TRBJ2-5; D might be TRBD1 or TRBD2, each matching 6 bases. Germline CDR1 is SGHAT and CDR2 is FQDESV (reference sequence). The CDR3 consists of 14 residues. CDR3 residues: CASSFNRGQEIQYF. The CDR3 DNA is TGTGCCAGCAGCTTTAACCGGGGGCAGGAGATCCAGTACTTC.

Details on this clonotype: One junction end does not reproduce the germline sequence, and a read error may be involved. This chain connects TRBV10-3 to TRBJ2-1; no definite D call. The CDR3 length is 15 residues. Germline V gene lookup returns CDR1 ENHRY and CDR2 SYGVKD. The CDR3 reads CAISDGPNHGNEHFF. In nucleotides, the CDR3 is TGTGCCATCAGTGATGGACCAAACCATGGCAATGAGCACTTCTTC.

This clonotype was detected ten times or more. The chain is built from TRBV6-1 and TRBJ1-5; tentatively, D is TRBD1 (5 bases). The CDR3 has 16 residues. The V gene's germline CDR1 is MNHNS and CDR2 SASEGT. V lost 1 base, J lost 0 bases, and 10 bases lay in between. CDR3 in DNA: TGTGCCAGCAGTGAAGGGGGACTGTATAGCAATCAGCCCCAGCATTTT. Its protein is CASSEGGLYSNQPQHF.

This clonotype was observed a handful of times. A much larger clone lies one base from this, so it may be a read error. This chain links TRBV11-1 with TRBJ2-2; D perhaps matches TRBD2 (5 bases). Trimming took 5 bases from V and 4 from J, leaving 17 bases between them. CDR3 length: 16 amino acids. CDR1 is SGHAT, CDR2 FQDESV, per germline (reference sequence). CDR3 sequence reads: CASSPAATRSTGELFF. In nucleotides, the CDR3 is TGTGCCAGCAGCCCAGCGGCTACAAGAAGCACCGGGGAGCTGTTTTTT.

On this clonotype itself: It may be a read error: a sequence one base away is much more abundant. The genes are TRBV4-1 and TRBJ2-7, with D unclear. There are 13 residues in the CDR3. Germline CDR1 and CDR2: MGHRA and YSYEKL. This CDR3 reads CASSQEFGFEEYF. Written as DNA, the CDR3 is TGCGCCAGCAGCCAAGAGTTCGGGTTCGAGGAGTACTTC.